This T cell receptor beta chain originates from a study of T cells in Graves' hyperthyroidism and ophthalmopathy. This CDR3 is built from 13 residues. The V and J ends lost 4 bases and 2 bases respectively, with 9 bases between them. Germline CDR1 is DFQATT and CDR2 is SNEGSKA (reference sequence). At least ten counts were recorded for this clonotype. Its antigen is unknown. Template material for amplifying TCR beta CDR3 regions consisted of RNA transcripts. Using the HTBI primer set, a first-round RT-PCR was run on the TCR CDR3. One entry per CDR3 protein, called by TCRdb with MiXCR from the multiplex PCR reads. The sample records a few hundred thousand distinct CDR3 sequences, roughly an eighth being singletons. Study-wide results and limits: A 13 V-J model separated ophthalmopathy from stable hyperthyroidism.

The sequenced sample consisted of blood. This receptor was obtained from a woman in her thirties or forties with Graves' ophthalmopathy. The gene calls are TRBV20-1 and TRBJ1-5, with D possibly TRBD1 on 5 matching bases. The CDR3: CSAMGQGNQPQHF. The CDR3 DNA is TGCAGTGCTATGGGGCAGGGCAATCAGCCCCAGCATTTT.